This T cell receptor beta chain was profiled in a study of shared clonotypes between healthy human individuals. Study-level results: Sorted-subset sequencing was shown by rarefaction to be incomplete despite large depth.

Libraries were prepared by immunoSEQ multiplex PCR; TCRdb keeps only in-frame clonotypes and omits some of them. The profile covers about 1 million clones, with roughly 70% appearing a single time and over 1.3% taken by the ten largest. The V and J ends lost 6 bases and 5 bases, in that order; junction bases with no gene match: 19. CDR3 size: 17 residues. Germline V gene data show CDR1 as ENHRY and CDR2 as SYGVKD. Comment on this clone: The antigen is not known.

This chain connects TRBV10-3 to TRBJ2-7, with 7 bases fitting TRBD2. The receptor was derived from a man aged 18-30 years in good health. The sample was memory CD4+ T cells sorted from blood. The subset here: CD45RA-negative fraction. CDR3 amino acids: CAISQTLGESGTHEQYF. The CDR3 DNA reads as TGTGCCATCAGCCAAACCCTAGGGGAAAGCGGGACCCACGAGCAGTACTTC.